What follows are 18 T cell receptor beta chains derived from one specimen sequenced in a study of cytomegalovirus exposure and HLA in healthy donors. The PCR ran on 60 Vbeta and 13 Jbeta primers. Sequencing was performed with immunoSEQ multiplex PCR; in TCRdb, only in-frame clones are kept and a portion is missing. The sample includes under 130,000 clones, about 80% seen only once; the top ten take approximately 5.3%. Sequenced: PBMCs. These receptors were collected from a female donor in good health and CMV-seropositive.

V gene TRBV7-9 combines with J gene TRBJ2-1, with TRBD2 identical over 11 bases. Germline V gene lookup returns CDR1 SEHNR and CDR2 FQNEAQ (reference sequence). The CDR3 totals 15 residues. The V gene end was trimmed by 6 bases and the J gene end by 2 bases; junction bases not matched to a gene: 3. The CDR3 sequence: CASRYSGRAYNEQFF. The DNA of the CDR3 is TGTGCCAGCAGGTATAGCGGGAGGGCCTACAATGAGCAGTTCTTC.

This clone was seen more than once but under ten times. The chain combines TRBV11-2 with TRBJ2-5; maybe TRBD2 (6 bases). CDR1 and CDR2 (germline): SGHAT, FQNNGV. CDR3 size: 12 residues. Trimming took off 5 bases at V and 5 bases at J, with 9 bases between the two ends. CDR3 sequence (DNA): TGTGCCAGCAGCCCGGGGAGGGAGACCCAGTACTTC. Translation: CASSPGRETQYF.

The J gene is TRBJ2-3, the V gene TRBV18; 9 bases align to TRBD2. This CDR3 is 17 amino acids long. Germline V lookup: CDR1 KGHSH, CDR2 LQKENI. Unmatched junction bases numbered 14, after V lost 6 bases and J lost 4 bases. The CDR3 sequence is CASSPRHLSGSADTQYF. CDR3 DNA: TGTGCCAGCTCTCCGAGGCACCTTAGCGGGAGCGCAGATACGCAGTATTTT.

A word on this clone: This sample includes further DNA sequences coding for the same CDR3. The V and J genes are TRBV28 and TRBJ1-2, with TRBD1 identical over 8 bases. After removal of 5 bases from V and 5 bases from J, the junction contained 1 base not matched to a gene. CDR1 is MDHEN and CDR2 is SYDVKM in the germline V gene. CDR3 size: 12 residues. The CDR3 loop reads CASSRQGYGYTF. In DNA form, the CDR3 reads TGTGCCAGCAGTAGACAGGGGTATGGCTACACCTTC.

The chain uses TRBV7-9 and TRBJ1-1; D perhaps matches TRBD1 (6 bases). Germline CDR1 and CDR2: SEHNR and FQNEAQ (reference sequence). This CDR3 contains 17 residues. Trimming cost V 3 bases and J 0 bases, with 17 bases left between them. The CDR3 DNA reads TGTGCCAGCAGCTTCCCCCCTCAGGGGACCATGAACACTGAAGCTTTCTTT. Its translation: CASSFPPQGTMNTEAFF. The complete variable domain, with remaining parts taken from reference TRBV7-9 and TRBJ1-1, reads DTGVSQNPRHKITKRGQNVTFRCDPISEHNRLYWYRQTLGQGPEFLTYFQNEAQLEKSRLLSDRFSAERPKGSFSTLEIQRTEQGDSAMYLCASSFPPQGTMNTEAFFGQGTRLTVV.

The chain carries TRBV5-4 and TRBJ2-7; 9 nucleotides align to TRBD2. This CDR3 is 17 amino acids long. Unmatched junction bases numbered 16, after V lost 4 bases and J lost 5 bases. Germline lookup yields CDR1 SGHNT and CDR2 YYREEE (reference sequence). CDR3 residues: CASSPRGGQCGKDEQYF. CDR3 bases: TGTGCCAGCAGCCCGCGGGGGGGGCAATGTGGCAAGGACGAGCAGTACTTC.

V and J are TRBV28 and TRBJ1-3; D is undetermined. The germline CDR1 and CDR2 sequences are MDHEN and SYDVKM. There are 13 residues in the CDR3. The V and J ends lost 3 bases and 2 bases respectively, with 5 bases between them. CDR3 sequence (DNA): TGTGCCAGCAGTTTGGCAGCTGGAAACACCATATATTTT. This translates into CASSLAAGNTIYF.

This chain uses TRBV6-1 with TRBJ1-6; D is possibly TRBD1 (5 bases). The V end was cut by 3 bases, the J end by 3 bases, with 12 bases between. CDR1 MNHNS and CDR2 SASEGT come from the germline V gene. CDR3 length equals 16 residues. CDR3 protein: CASSDLGGFYNSPLHF. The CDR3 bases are TGTGCCAGCAGTGATCTGGGGGGATTCTATAATTCACCCCTCCACTTT.

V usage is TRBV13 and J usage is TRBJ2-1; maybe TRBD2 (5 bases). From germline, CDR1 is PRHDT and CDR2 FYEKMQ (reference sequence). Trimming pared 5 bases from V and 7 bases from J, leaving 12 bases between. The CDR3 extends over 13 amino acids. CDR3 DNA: TGTGCCAGCAGCCCCCTGGGAGTGAATGAGCAGTTCTTC. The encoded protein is CASSPLGVNEQFF.

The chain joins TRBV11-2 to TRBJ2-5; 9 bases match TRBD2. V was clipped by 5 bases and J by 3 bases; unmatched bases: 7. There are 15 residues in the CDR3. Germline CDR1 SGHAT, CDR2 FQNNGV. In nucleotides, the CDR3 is TGTGCCAGCAGCATAGGGGGACTAGCTAAAGAGACCCAGTACTTC. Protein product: CASSIGGLAKETQYF.

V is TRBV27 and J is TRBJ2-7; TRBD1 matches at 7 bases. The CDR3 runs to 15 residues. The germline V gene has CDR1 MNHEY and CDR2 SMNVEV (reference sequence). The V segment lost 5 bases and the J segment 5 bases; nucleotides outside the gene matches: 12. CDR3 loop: CASSLQGVGIHEQYF. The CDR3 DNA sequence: TGTGCCAGCAGTCTGCAGGGGGTGGGTATCCACGAGCAGTACTTC.

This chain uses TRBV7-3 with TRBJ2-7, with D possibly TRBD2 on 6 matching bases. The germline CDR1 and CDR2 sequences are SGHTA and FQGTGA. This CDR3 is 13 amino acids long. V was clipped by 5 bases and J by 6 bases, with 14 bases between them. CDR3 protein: CASSPTGGSEQYF. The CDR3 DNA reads TGTGCCAGCAGCCCCACCGGAGGGTCCGAGCAGTACTTC.

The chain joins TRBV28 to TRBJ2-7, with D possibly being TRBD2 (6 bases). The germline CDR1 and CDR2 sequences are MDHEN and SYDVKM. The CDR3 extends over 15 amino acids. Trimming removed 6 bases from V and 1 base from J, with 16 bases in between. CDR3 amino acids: CASSPSGTLSYEQYF. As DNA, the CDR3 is TGTGCCAGCAGCCCTTCCGGGACTCTGTCCTACGAGCAGTACTTC.

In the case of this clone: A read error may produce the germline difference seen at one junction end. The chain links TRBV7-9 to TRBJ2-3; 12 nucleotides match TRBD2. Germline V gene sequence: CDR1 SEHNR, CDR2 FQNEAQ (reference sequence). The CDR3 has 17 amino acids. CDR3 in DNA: TGTTCCAGCAGCTCCCTGACTAGCGGGGGAGTCGAAGATACGCAGTATTTT. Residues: CSSSSLTSGGVEDTQYF.

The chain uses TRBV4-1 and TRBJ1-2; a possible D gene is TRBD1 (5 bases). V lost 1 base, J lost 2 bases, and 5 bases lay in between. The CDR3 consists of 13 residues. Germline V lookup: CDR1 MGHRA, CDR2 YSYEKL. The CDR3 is CASSQGQNYGYTF. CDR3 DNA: TGCGCCAGCAGCCAAGGACAGAACTATGGCTACACCTTC.

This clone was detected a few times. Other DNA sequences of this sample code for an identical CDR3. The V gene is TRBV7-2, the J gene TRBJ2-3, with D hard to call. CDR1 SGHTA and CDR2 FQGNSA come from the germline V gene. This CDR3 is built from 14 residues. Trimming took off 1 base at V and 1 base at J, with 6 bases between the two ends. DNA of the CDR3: TGTGCCAGCAGCTTAGGCGTTCGCACAGATACGCAGTATTTT. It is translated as CASSLGVRTDTQYF.

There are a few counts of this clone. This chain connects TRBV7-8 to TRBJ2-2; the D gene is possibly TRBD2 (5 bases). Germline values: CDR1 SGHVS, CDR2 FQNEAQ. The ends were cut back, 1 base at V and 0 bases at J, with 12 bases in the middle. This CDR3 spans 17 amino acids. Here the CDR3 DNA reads TGTGCCAGCAGCTTAGATAGAGGCGGGTCGAACACCGGGGAGCTGTTTTTT. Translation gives CASSLDRGGSNTGELFF.

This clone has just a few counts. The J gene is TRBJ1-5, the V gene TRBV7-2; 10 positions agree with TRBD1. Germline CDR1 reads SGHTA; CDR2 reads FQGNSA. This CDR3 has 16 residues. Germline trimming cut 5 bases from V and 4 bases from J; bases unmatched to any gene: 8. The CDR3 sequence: CASSLEGQGYNQPQHF. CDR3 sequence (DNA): TGTGCCAGCAGCCTGGAGGGACAGGGGTATAATCAGCCCCAGCATTTT.